This record concerns one TCR beta chain sequence. Its antigen is unknown. Each CDR3 protein gets one entry after TCRdb re-called the reads with MiXCR. The table includes 650,000 to 850,000 distinct CDR3 sequences, 25% to 30% detected once. This sample stems from a study of T cell repertoires in cytomegalovirus infection. Germline CDR1 reads SQVTM; CDR2 reads ANQGSEA. With 0 bases removed from V and 1 base from J, the gap between germline ends came to 9 bases. The CDR3 loop spans 14 amino acids. Regarding the study as a whole: The response measured ex vivo was dominated by TCR beta clonotypes (HLA-C-restricted and CMV-specific).

Source: cultured CD8+ T cells from PBMCs, taken from culture after CMV antigen stimulation. This TCR derives from a human donor in good health (CMV status not recorded). Some clones in this sample may be carry-over from other donors' samples. This rearrangement joins TRBV29-1 to TRBJ1-1; D unclear. CDR3 sequence: CSVEEEGWNTEAFF. As DNA, the CDR3 is TGCAGCGTTGAAGAGGAGGGCTGGAACACTGAAGCTTTCTTT. Full variable domain (outside the CDR3, taken from reference TRBV29-1 and TRBJ1-1): SAVISQKPSRDICQRGTSLTIQCQVDSQVTMMFWYRQQPGQSLTLIATANQGSEATYESGFVIDKFPISRPNLTFSTLTVSNMSPEDSSIYLCSVEEEGWNTEAFFGQGTRLTVV.